This T cell receptor beta chain came from a study of cytomegalovirus exposure and HLA in healthy donors. For the study at large: The 130 or so validation repertoires and the roughly 670 first-cohort repertoires shared a platform, a later analysis reported. General study findings and limits: Among TCR beta chains, those listed as cytomegalovirus-associated numbered more than 150. Many donors shared some public TCRs, even though most TCR sequences were rare.

This clone was recorded a few times. Its antigen is unidentified. The CDR3 extends over 15 amino acids. V lost 5 bases and J 0 bases, leaving 14 bases between the germline ends. CDR1 is MNHEY and CDR2 is SVGAGI in the germline V gene. This table comes from immunoSEQ multiplex PCR, and its TCRdb copy is limited to in-frame clones, with some not included. There are 200,000 to 300,000 clones in the sample; 90% occur only once, and approximately 3.1% lies in the top ten. This TCR came from a woman in her 30s in good health and CMV-seronegative. This rearrangement joins TRBV6-5 to TRBJ2-7, with D possibly matching TRBD2 (5 bases). Sequencing was carried out using PBMCs. The CDR3 region is CASSRTVVSSYEQYF. The CDR3, as DNA: TGTGCCAGCAGTAGGACTGTTGTTAGCTCCTACGAGCAGTACTTC.